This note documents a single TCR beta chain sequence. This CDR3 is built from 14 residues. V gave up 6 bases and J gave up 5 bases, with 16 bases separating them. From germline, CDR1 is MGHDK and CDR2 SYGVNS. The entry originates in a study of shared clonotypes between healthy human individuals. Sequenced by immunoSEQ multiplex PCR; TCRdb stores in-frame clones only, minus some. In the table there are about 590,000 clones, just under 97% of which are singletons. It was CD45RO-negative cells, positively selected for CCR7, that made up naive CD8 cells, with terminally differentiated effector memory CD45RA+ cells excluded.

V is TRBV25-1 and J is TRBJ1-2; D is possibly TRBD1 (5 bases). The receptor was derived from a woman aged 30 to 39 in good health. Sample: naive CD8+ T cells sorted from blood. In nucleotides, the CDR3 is TGTGCCAGCAGACCCACCGGGACCGAATATGGCTACACCTTC. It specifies CASRPTGTEYGYTF.